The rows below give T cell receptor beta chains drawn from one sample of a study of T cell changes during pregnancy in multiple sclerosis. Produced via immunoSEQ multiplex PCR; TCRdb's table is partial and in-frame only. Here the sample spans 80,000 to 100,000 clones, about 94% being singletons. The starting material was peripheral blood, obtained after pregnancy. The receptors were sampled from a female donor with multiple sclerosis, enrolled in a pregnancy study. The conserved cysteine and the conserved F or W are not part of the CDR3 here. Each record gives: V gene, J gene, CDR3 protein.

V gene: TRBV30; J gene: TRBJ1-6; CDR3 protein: AWSPQNNSPLH
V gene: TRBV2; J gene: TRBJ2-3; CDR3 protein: ASRQPGQALGTQY
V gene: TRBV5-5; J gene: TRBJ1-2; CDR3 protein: ASSLDRVNYGYT
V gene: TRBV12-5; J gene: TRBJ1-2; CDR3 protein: ASGLVLGQVDYGYT
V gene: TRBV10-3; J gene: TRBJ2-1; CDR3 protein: AISESSRGNEQF
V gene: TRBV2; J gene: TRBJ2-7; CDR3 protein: ASNKRAGLSSYEQY
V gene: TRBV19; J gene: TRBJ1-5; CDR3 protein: ASSRLTGAYSNQPQH
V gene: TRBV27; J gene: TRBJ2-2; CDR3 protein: ASSSSGTHTNTGELF
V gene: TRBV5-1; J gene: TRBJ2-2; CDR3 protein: ASSLVQANTGELF
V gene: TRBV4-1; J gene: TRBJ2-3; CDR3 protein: ASRSEMSTDTQY
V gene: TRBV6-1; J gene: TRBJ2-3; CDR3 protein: ASSEFGWQGADTDTQY
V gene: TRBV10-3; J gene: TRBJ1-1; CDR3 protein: AISAQGPEAF
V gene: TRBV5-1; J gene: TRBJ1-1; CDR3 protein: ASSFRQGLTEAF
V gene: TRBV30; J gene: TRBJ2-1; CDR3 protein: ALLAGGYYNEQF
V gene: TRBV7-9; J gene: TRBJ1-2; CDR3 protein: ASSPVGTDYGYT
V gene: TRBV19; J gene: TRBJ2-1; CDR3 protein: ASTKTGVGNEQF
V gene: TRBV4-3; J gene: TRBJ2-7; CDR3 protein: ASSLSRGTGYEQY
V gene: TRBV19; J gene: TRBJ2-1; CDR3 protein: ASRRLAGGSNEQF
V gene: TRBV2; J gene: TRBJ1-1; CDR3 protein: ASGPRENTEAF
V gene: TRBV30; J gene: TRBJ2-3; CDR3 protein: AWSGGLAGTDTQY